This T cell receptor (beta chain) is from a study of cytomegalovirus exposure and HLA in healthy donors. At the level of the study: Researchers found that roughly 81% of about 400 genotyped donors fell within the Caucasian-associated ancestry cluster.

After removal of 3 bases from V and 5 bases from J, the junction contained 7 bases not matched to a gene. The CDR3 totals 15 residues. The germline V gene encodes CDR1 SGDLS and CDR2 YYNGEE. The PCR had 60 Vbeta and 13 Jbeta primers. Original processing notes: In a later analysis, around 10 million of 65 million to 90 million unique beta chains occurred in at least two donors. Assay: immunoSEQ multiplex PCR; the TCRdb copy retains only in-frame clones and omits some. D and trimming were read from the DNA, whereas the V and J calls and clone size are those reported in that table. The sample lists roughly 160,000 clones, over 80% occurring once. A remark on this clone: Its antigen remains unidentified.

Study outcomes and limitations: The study assumed roughly uniform donor sequencing depth for presence/absence analyses.

The TCR comes from a boy between 2 and 15 years old in good health and CMV-seronegative. The genes are TRBV9 and TRBJ2-2; 7 nucleotides line up with TRBD2. The material sequenced was PBMCs. The CDR3 coding sequence is TGTGCCAGCAGCGAAGAGCGGGGCTCGACCGGGGAGCTGTTTTTT. Encoded protein: CASSEERGSTGELFF.